One and the same sample provided the 15 T cell receptor beta chains below, sequenced in a study of blood T cell repertoires in COVID-19 (dated by TCRdb to about 2020). The method was the immunoSEQ multiplex PCR assay. Entries here come from immuneACCESS through TCRdb and include only in-frame sequences with V and J called. Some clones fail to appear in such tables; in the studies checked, an unresolved V gene covers under half of the shortfall, and the cause of the remainder is unknown. This sample gives about 80,000 clones in total; 80% to 85% of them show up just once. Of the sample, 27% is held by the ten largest clones. The sequencing sample was made of peripheral blood. The receptor source for this set is a human donor in a cohort sampled during active COVID-19.

The V gene is TRBV5-1, the J gene TRBJ2-3; D call uncertain. The CDR3 extends over 14 amino acids. V was cut by 5 bases and J by 5 bases, with 15 bases left in between. Looked up from germline, CDR1 is SGHRS and CDR2 is YFSETQ. DNA of the CDR3: TGCGCCAGCAGAGAGCAGGCCCAAGGAGATACGCAGTATTTT. It yields the protein CASREQAQGDTQYF.

This chain connects TRBV4-1 to TRBJ1-1; tentative D call: TRBD1 (5 bases). The germline CDR1 and CDR2 sequences are MGHRA and YSYEKL. This CDR3 has 15 residues. V shed 0 bases and J shed 1 base, with 9 bases lying between them. The CDR3 DNA is TGCGCCAGCAGCCAAGAACTTGACAGGAACACTGAAGCTTTCTTT. As protein: CASSQELDRNTEAFF.

V and J are TRBV18 and TRBJ1-3; D not certain. Germline CDR1 and CDR2: KGHSH and LQKENI. V lost 3 bases and J lost 0, with 15 bases in between. The CDR3 sequence is 17 residues long. The CDR3, as DNA: TGTGCCAGCTCACCCGCGGGCGCACTCCGCTCTGGAAACACCATATATTTT. It yields the protein CASSPAGALRSGNTIYF.

This clone showed up just a few times. The V call is TRBV18, the J call TRBJ2-7; D may be TRBD1 (6 bases). Looked up from germline, CDR1 is KGHSH and CDR2 is LQKENI. V was pared by 6 bases and J by 2 bases, with 14 bases between. The length of the CDR3 is 14 residues. CDR3 DNA: TGTGCCAGCTCCCCAAAGACAGGCCCCTACGAGCAGTACTTC. It encodes CASSPKTGPYEQYF.

The chain couples TRBV20-1 to TRBJ2-7, with 9 bases that match TRBD1. CDR3 length equals 11 residues. The germline V gene encodes CDR1 DFQATT and CDR2 SNEGSKA (reference sequence). J lost 9 bases, V lost 6 bases, and 6 bases had no gene match. The CDR3 DNA reads as TGCAGTGCGCGACACAGGGGGCCGCAGTACTTC. Translation: CSARHRGPQYF.

The V gene is TRBV2, the J gene TRBJ2-2, with D possibly TRBD2 on 6 matching bases. Germline V lookup: CDR1 SNHLY, CDR2 FYNNEI. V shed 5 bases and J shed 4 bases, with 11 bases lying between them. The length of the CDR3 is 14 residues. The CDR3 DNA follows: TGTGCCAGCAGTTGGGACTCGTCCACCGGGGAGCTGTTTTTT. This sequence encodes CASSWDSSTGELFF.

The chain has TRBV7-9 and TRBJ2-6; tentative D call: TRBD2 (5 bases). The V gene's germline CDR1 is SEHNR and CDR2 FQNEAQ (reference sequence). CDR3 length: 16 amino acids. Trimming shortened V by 5 bases and J by 0 bases, and 11 bases separated the two germline ends. DNA of the CDR3: TGTGCCAGCAGCCATCCGGGATTCTCTGGGGCCAACGTCCTGACTTTC. Protein: CASSHPGFSGANVLTF.

This clone has just a few counts. The chain joins TRBV18 to TRBJ1-2; the D is unclear. V was shortened by 3 bases and J by 4 bases, with 18 bases between the two germline ends. The CDR3 runs to 16 residues. Germline assignment: CDR1 KGHSH and CDR2 LQKENI. The CDR3 loop reads CASSPPSFGGLYGYTF. The CDR3 coding sequence is TGTGCCAGCTCACCCCCTTCGTTCGGTGGGCTCTATGGCTACACCTTC.

The chain uses TRBV5-1 and TRBJ2-7, with TRBD1 matching 9 bases. The J segment lost 5 bases and the V segment lost 4 bases, leaving 10 bases of the junction unmatched. The CDR3 is 15 amino acids. CDR1 SGHRS and CDR2 YFSETQ come from the germline V gene. The CDR3 bases are TGCGCCAGCAGCCTCCGACAGGGGGGCCCCCACGAGCAGTACTTC. This encodes CASSLRQGGPHEQYF. The full variable domain, its missing parts supplied by reference TRBV5-1 and TRBJ2-7, is KAGVTQTPRYLIKTRGQQVTLSCSPISGHRSVSWYQQTPGQGLQFLFEYFSETQRNKGNFPGRFSGRQFSNSRSEMNVSTLELGDSALYLCASSLRQGGPHEQYFGPGTRLTVT.

The rearrangement uses TRBV12-3 or TRBV12-4 and TRBJ2-3, with a weak D call TRBD1 (5 bases). V lost 3 bases, J lost 6 bases, and 10 bases lay in between. The CDR3 spans 13 residues. DNA of the CDR3: TGTGCCAGCAGTTTTCTAGGGGCGGATACGCAGTATTTT. Translation gives CASSFLGADTQYF.

The chain joins TRBV19 to TRBJ1-5; D call uncertain. The CDR3 runs to 16 residues. Trimming removed 3 bases at V and 4 bases at J, with 16 bases between. Germline V gene sequence: CDR1 LNHDA, CDR2 SQIVND (reference sequence). In DNA, the CDR3 is TGTGCCAGTAGTATTGGAGTTAGTCAGAGGAATCAGCCCCAGCATTTT. This gives the protein CASSIGVSQRNQPQHF.

V is TRBV19 and J is TRBJ1-5, with 7 bases aligning to TRBD1. Germline CDR1 is LNHDA and CDR2 is SQIVND (reference sequence). The CDR3 runs to 13 residues. J lost 5 bases, V lost 5 bases, and 3 bases had no gene match. DNA for the CDR3: TGTGCCAGTAGTGCAGGGGGTTATCAGCCCCAGCATTTT. Translating it yields CASSAGGYQPQHF. Drawing the rest from reference TRBV19 and TRBJ1-5, the complete variable domain is DGGITQSPKYLFRKEGQNVTLSCEQNLNHDAMYWYRQDPGQGLRLIYYSQIVNDFQKGDIAEGYSVSREKKESFPLTVTSAQKNPTAFYLCASSAGGYQPQHFGDGTRLSIL.

The CDR3 region has the DNA TGTGCCAGCAGCGTAGACGGGAGGAGCTCTGAAGCTTTCTTT. Its translation: CASSVDGRSSEAFF. The chain recombines TRBV9 with TRBJ1-1; D not certain. From germline, CDR1 is SGDLS and CDR2 YYNGEE. V was shortened by 0 bases and J by 6 bases, with 12 bases between the two germline ends. This CDR3 comprises 14 residues. The variable domain in full, with the rest retrieved from reference TRBV9 and TRBJ1-1, is DSGVTQTPKHLITATGQRVTLRCSPRSGDLSVYWYQQSLDQGLQFLIQYYNGEERAKGNILERFSAQQFPDLHSELNLSSLELGDSALYFCASSVDGRSSEAFFGQGTRLTVV.

This clone has more than one count but fewer than ten. The chain uses TRBV7-9 and TRBJ1-6; 7 nucleotides match TRBD1. With 5 bases clipped from V and 6 bases from J, the junction kept 13 bases outside the gene matches. Germline CDR1 and CDR2: SEHNR and FQNEAQ (reference sequence). CDR3 size: 17 residues. CDR3 coding DNA: TGTGCCAGCAGCCCCTACAGGGGCTCAAGCCCTAATTCACCCCTCCACTTT. Amino acid sequence: CASSPYRGSSPNSPLHF.

J is TRBJ2-7 and V is TRBV6-5; 9 bases fit TRBD2. The germline V gene encodes CDR1 MNHEY and CDR2 SVGAGI. Germline trimming cut 6 bases from V and 3 bases from J; bases unmatched to any gene: 6. This CDR3 has 14 amino acids. The CDR3 DNA reads TGTGCCAGCAGGGCTAGCGGGGCTAACTACGAGCAGTACTTC. Translated, it gives CASRASGANYEQYF.